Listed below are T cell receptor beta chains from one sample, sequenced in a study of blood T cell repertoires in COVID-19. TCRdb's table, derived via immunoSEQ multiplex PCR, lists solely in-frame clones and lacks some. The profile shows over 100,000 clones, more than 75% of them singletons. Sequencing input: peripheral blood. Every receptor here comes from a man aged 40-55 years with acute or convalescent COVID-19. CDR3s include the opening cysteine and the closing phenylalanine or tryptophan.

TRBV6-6 CASSLTAGNTEAFF
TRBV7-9 CASSRTSGIYEQYF
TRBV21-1 CASSKALSGLRTDTQYF
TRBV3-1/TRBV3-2 CASSPGQGPSYGYTF
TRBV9 CASSPLAGGWREQFF
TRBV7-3 CASSPGTGPYNEQFF
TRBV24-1 CATSDDDRGRFGYTF
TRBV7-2 CASSYDGGRQETQYF
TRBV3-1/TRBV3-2 CASSQSGRTEAFF
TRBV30 CAWSPGLAGGDEQFF
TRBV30 CAWSSDRGPRNTIYF
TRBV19 CASSSHRAQTSYEQYF
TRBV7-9 CASSLAPMNTEAFF
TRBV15 CATSSSGQINQPQHF
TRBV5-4 CASSPGASGARETQYF
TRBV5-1 CASSYRAENEQYF
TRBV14 CASSPGLFNSPLHF
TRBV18 CASSPPSELQETQYF
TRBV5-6 CASSLGQMRGIQYF
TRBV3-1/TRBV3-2 CASSQDREGRGRPLHF
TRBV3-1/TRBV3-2 CASFGPAASYEQYF
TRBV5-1 CASSLGQGGTGELFF
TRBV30 CAFSDRVNTEAFF
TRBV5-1 CASSPGAGAIPLNYGYTF
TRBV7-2 CASSLASVAGGSPYEQYF